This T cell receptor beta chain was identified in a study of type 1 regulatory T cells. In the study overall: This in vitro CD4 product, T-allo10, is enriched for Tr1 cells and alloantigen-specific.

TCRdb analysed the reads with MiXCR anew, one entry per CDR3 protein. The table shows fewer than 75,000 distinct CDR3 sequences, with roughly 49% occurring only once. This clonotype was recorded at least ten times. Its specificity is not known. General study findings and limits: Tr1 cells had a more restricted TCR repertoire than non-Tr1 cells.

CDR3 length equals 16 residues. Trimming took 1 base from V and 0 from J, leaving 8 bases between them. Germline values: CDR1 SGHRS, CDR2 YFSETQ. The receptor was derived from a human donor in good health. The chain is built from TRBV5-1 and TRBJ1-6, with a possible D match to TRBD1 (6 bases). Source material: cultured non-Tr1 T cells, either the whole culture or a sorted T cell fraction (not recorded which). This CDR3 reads CASSLKTGSYNSPLHF. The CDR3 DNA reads TGCGCCAGCAGCTTGAAGACAGGCTCCTATAATTCACCCCTCCACTTT. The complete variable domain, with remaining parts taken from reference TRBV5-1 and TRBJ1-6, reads KAGVTQTPRYLIKTRGQQVTLSCSPISGHRSVSWYQQTPGQGLQFLFEYFSETQRNKGNFPGRFSGRQFSNSRSEMNVSTLELGDSALYLCASSLKTGSYNSPLHFGNGTRLTVT.